The 5 T cell receptor beta chains below were found in one sample sequenced in a study of T cells after yellow fever vaccination. TCRdb analysed the 5' RACE reads with MiXCR anew, one entry per CDR3 protein. The table lists 340,000 or so distinct CDR3 sequences, around 12% of them singletons. The sample in question was CD4+ T cells sorted from PBMCs, obtained 15 days after the yellow fever booster vaccination. These receptors were taken from a young man who received the YFV17D yellow fever vaccine.

This clonotype was picked up a small number of times. The chain uses TRBV4-1 and TRBJ2-7; D remains ambiguous. Trimming left V 4 bases short and J 0 bases short, with 10 bases between. The CDR3 spans 14 residues. Germline CDR1 and CDR2: MGHRA and YSYEKL. The CDR3 DNA is TGCGCCAGCAGCCGATTGGAAGCCTCCTACGAGCAGTACTTC. Amino acid sequence: CASSRLEASYEQYF.

This clonotype has just a few counts. The genes are TRBV20-1 and TRBJ2-2, with 9 bases matching TRBD1. Germline CDR1 DFQATT, CDR2 SNEGSKA (reference sequence). The junction had 8 bases not matched to a gene; V was cut back by 6 bases and J by 0 bases. CDR3 length equals 16 residues. The CDR3: CSAAFTGGANTGELFF. CDR3 DNA: TGCAGTGCGGCCTTCACAGGGGGCGCGAACACCGGGGAGCTGTTTTTT.

The V gene is TRBV24-1, the J gene TRBJ1-1, with D maybe TRBD1 (6 bases). Trimming cost V 7 bases and J 4 bases, with 12 bases left between them. The CDR3 is 13 residues long. The germline V gene encodes CDR1 KGHDR and CDR2 SFDVKD. DNA for the CDR3: TGTGCCACCAGAAACAGGGTGGGCACTGAAGCTTTCTTT. Amino acid sequence: CATRNRVGTEAFF.

This clonotype was recorded many times. The chain uses TRBV7-3 and TRBJ2-2, with D possibly being TRBD1 (6 bases). The V and J ends lost 2 bases and 3 bases respectively, with 7 bases between them. CDR1 SGHTA and CDR2 FQGTGA come from the germline V gene. The CDR3 consists of 14 residues. In DNA form, the CDR3 reads TGTGCCAGCAGCTTACAGGGGTACACCGGGGAGCTGTTTTTT. Protein sequence: CASSLQGYTGELFF.

The CDR3 sequence is CASSQPDRGRGLLGANVLTF. In DNA, the CDR3 is TGCGCCAGCAGCCAGCCCGACAGAGGCAGGGGGCTGCTTGGGGCCAACGTCCTGACTTTC. This chain uses TRBV4-1 with TRBJ2-6; TRBD1 agrees at 8 bases. V dropped 3 bases and J dropped 3; count of bases not matched to a gene: 16. Germline CDR1 is MGHRA and CDR2 is YSYEKL. The CDR3 length is 20 residues.